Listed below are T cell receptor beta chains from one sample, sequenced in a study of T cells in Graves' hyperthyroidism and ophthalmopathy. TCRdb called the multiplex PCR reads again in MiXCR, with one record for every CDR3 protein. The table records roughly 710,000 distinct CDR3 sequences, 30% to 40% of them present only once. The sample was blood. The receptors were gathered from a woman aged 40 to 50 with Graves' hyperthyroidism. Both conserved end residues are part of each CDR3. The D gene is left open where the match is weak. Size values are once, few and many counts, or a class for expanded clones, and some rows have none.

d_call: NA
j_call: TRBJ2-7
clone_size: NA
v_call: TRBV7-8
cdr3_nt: TGTGCCAGCAGCCCCGGCGAAGGAACAGGGAATCCGTACTTC
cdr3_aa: CASSPGEGTGNPYF

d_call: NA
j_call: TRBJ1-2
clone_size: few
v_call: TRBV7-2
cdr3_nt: TGCGCCAGCAGCCAATACCAGGGCAGGTCGGGGGTCTATGGCTACACCTTC
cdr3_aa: CASSQYQGRSGVYGYTF

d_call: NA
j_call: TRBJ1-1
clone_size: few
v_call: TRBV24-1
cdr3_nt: TGTGCCACCAGTGTCCGGGAACCGAACACTGAAGCTTTCTTT
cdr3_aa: CATSVREPNTEAFF

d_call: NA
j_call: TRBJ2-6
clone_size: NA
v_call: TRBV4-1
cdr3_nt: TGCGCCAGCAGCCAAGTTGAGTATGCGGCCTCTGGGGCCAACGTCCTGACTTTC
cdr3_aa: CASSQVEYAASGANVLTF

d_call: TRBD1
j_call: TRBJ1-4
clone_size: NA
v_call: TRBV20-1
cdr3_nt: TGCCAGACAGGGGGGGACGAAAAACTGTTTTTT
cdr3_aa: CQTGGDEKLFF

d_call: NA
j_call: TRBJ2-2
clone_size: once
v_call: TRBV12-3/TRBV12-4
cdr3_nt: TGTGCCAGCAGTTTAGAGGAGAGAATCACCGGGGAGCTGTTTTTT
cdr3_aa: CASSLEERITGELFF

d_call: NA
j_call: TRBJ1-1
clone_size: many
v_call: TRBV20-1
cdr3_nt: TGCAGTGCTAGAGCTGGAGAGGATATAGTACTTTTT
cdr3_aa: CSARAGEDIVLF

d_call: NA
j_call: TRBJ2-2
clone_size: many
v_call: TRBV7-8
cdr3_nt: TGTGCCAGCAGCCGAGATGGGGTAGCGGCGATGAACACCGGGGAGCTGTTTTTT
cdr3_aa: CASSRDGVAAMNTGELFF

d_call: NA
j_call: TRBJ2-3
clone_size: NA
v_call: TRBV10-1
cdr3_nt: TGCGCCAGCACAAGGGACCTAACAGATACGCAGTATTTT
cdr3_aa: CASTRDLTDTQYF

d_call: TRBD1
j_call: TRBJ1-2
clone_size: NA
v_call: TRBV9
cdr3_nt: TGTGCCAGCAGTGAGGCCCGACAGGGGCATGGCTACACCTTC
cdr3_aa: CASSEARQGHGYTF

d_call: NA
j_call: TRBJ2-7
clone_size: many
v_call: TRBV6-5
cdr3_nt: TGTGCCAGCAGTTCCCAGAAGGGGTCCTACGAGCAGTACTTC
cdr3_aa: CASSSQKGSYEQYF

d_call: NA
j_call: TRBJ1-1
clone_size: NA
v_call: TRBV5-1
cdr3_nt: TGCGCCAGCAGCTTGGGACAGTCTCCCACGGGTACTGAAGCTTTCTTT
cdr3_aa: CASSLGQSPTGTEAFF

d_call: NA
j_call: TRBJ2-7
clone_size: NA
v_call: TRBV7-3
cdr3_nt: TGTGCCAGCAGCTTAACGTACTTC
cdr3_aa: CASSLTYF

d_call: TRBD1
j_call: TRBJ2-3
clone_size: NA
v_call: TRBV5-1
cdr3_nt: TGCGCCAGCAGGATTGGACAGGGCGGTGATGCGCAGTATTTT
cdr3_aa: CASRIGQGGDAQYF

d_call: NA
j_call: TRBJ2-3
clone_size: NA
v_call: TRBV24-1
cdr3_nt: TGTGCCACCAGTGATTCCGGACAGGGAGGGGATACGCAGTATTTT
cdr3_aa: CATSDSGQGGDTQYF

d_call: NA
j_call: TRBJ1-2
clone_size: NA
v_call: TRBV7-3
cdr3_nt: TGTGCCAGCAGCCGGGGGCCCCACGATGGCTACACCTTC
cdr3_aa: CASSRGPHDGYTF

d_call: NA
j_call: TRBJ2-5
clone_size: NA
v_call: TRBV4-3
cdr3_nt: TGCGCCAGCAGCCGCACGCGGGGATCGTGGGAGACCCAGTACTTC
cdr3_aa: CASSRTRGSWETQYF

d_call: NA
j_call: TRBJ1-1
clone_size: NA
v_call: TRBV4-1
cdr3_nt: TGCGCCAGCAGCCAGCTTCGGGGGAACACTGAAGCTTTCTTT
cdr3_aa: CASSQLRGNTEAFF

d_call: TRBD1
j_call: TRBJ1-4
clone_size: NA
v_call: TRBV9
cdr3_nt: TGTGCCAGCAGCAGGGGACAGGGGGGCGAAAAACTGTTTTTT
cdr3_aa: CASSRGQGGEKLFF

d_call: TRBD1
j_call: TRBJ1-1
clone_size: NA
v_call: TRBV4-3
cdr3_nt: TGCGCCAGCAGCCAAGCCCGACAGGGGTGGGACACTGAAGCTTTCTTT
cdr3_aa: CASSQARQGWDTEAFF

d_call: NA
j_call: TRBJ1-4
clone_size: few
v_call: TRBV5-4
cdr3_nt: TGTGCCAGCAGCTTGGATGTCTGGGGGAGGGCTAATGAAAAACTGTTTTTT
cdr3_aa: CASSLDVWGRANEKLFF

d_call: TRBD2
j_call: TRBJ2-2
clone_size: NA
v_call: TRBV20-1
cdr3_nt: TGCAGTGCTAGAGTGGCTAGCGGTTTGAACACCGGGGAGCTGTTTTTT
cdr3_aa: CSARVASGLNTGELFF

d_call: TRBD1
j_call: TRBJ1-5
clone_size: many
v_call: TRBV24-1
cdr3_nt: TGTGCCACCAGTGAACATGGACAGGGCTCCCGACAGCCCCAGCATTTT
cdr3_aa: CATSEHGQGSRQPQHF

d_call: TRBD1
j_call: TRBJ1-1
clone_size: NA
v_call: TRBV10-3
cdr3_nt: TGTGCCATCAGTTATCCGGGACAACAGGGGGAAGCTTTCTTT
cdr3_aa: CAISYPGQQGEAFF

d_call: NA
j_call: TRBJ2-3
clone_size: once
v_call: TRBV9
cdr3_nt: TGTGCCAGCAGCGTACAGGGGACCACAGATACGCAGTATTTT
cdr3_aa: CASSVQGTTDTQYF

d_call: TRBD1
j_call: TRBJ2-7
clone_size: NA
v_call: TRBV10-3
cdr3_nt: TGTGCCATCAGTCGTACAGGGGGCCCCTACGAGCAGTACTTC
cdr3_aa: CAISRTGGPYEQYF

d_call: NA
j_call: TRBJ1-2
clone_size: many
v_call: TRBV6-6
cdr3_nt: TGTGCCAGCAGACTACTCGACGGGAACGGCTACACCTTC
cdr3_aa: CASRLLDGNGYTF

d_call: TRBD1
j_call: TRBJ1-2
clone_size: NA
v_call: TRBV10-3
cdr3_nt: TGTGCCATCATTTCCAGCCCCTCCGGGACAGGGATTGATGGCTACACCTTC
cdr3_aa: CAIISSPSGTGIDGYTF

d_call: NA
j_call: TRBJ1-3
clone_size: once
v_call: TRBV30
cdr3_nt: TGTGCCTGGAGAAGCAACACCATATATTTT
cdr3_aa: CAWRSNTIYF

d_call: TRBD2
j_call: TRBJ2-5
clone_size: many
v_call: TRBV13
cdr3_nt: TGTGCCAGCAGCGAGACTAGCGGGGAAGAGACCCAGTACTTC
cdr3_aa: CASSETSGEETQYF

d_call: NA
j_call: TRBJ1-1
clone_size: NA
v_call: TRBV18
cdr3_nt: TGTGCCAGCTCAGGAGAGACAGTGATGAACACTGAAGCTTTCTTT
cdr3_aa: CASSGETVMNTEAFF

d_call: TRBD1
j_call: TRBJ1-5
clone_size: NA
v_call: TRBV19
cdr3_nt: TGTGCCAGTTGGACAGGGCCCCAGCCCCAGCATTTT
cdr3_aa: CASWTGPQPQHF